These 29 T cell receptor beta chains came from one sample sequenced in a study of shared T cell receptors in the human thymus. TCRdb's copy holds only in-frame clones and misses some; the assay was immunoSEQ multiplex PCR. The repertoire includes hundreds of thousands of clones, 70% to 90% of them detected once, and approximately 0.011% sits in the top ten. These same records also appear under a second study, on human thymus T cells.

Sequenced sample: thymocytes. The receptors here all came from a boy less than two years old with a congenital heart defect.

The CDR3 is CASSVGTSGRGNTQYF. As DNA, the CDR3 is TGTGCCAGCAGCGTAGGGACTAGCGGGAGAGGGAATACGCAGTATTTT. This chain uses TRBV9 with TRBJ2-3; 13 bases are shared with TRBD2. Germline CDR1 reads SGDLS; CDR2 reads YYNGEE. The CDR3 length is 16 residues. V lost 0 bases and J lost 7; bases outside the gene matches: 5.

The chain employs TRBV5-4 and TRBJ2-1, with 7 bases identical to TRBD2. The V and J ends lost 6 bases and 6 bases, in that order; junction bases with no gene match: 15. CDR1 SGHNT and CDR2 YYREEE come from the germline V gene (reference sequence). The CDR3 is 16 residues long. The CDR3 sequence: CASNPSWGGWPNEQFF. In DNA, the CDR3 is TGTGCCAGCAACCCATCCTGGGGGGGTTGGCCCAATGAGCAGTTCTTC.

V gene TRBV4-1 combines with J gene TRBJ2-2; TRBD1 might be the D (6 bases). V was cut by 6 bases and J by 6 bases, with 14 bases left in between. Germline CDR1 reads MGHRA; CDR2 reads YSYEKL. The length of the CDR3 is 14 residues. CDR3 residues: CASRPVTGSGELFF. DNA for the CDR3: TGCGCCAGCAGACCCGTTACAGGGTCCGGGGAGCTGTTTTTT.

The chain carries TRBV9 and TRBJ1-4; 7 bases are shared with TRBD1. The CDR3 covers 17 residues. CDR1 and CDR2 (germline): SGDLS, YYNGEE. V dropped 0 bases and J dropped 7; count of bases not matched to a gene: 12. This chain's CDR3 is CASSVDGQTGQAEKLFF. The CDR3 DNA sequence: TGTGCCAGCAGCGTAGATGGGCAGACAGGGCAGGCTGAAAAACTGTTTTTT.

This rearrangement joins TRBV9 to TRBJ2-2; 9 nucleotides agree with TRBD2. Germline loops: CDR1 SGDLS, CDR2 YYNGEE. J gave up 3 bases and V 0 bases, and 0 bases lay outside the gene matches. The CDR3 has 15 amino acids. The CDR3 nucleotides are TGTGCCAGCAGCGTAGAGCGGGAGGACACCGGGGAGCTGTTTTTT. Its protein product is CASSVEREDTGELFF. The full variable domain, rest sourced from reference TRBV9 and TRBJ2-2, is DSGVTQTPKHLITATGQRVTLRCSPRSGDLSVYWYQQSLDQGLQFLIQYYNGEERAKGNILERFSAQQFPDLHSELNLSSLELGDSALYFCASSVEREDTGELFFGEGSRLTVL.

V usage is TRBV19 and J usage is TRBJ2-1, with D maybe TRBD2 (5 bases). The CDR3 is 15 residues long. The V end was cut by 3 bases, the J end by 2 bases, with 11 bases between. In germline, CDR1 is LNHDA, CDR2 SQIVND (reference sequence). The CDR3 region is CASSIPGVTYNEQFF. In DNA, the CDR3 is TGTGCCAGTAGTATCCCCGGGGTTACCTACAATGAGCAGTTCTTC. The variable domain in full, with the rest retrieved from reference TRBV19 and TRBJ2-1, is DGGITQSPKYLFRKEGQNVTLSCEQNLNHDAMYWYRQDPGQGLRLIYYSQIVNDFQKGDIAEGYSVSREKKESFPLTVTSAQKNPTAFYLCASSIPGVTYNEQFFGPGTRLTVL.

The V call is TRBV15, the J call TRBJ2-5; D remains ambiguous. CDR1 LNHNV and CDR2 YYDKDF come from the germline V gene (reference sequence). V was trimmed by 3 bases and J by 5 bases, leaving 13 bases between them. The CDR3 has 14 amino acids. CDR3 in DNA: TGTGCCACCAGCAGGGTGAACCAGTGGGAGACCCAGTACTTC. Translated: CATSRVNQWETQYF. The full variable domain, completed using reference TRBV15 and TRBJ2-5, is DAMVIQNPRYQVTQFGKPVTLSCSQTLNHNVMYWYQQKSSQAPKLLFHYYDKDFNNEADTPDNFQSRRPNTSFCFLDIRSPGLGDTAMYLCATSRVNQWETQYFGPGTRLLVL.

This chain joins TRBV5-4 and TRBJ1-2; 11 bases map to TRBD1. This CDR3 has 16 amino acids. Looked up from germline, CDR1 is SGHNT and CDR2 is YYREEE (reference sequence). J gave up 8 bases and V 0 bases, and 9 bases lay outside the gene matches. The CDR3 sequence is CASSLVGDRGFRGYTF. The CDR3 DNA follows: TGTGCCAGCAGCTTGGTGGGGGACAGGGGGTTTAGAGGCTACACCTTC.

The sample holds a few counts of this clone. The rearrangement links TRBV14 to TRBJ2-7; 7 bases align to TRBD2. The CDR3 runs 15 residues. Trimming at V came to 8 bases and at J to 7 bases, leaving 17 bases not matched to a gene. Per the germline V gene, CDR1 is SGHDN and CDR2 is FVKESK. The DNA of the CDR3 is TGTGCCAGCGGACCATTTCCGGGACTACCCTTGGAGCAGTACTTC. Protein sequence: CASGPFPGLPLEQYF.

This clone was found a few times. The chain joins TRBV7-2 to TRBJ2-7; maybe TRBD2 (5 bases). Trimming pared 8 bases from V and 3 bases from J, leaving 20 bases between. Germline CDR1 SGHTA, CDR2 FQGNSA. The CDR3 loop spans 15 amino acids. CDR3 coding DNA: TGTGCCAGCTCCATTAGCCCCACGGGGTTCTACGAGCAGTACTTC. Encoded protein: CASSISPTGFYEQYF.

The CDR3 region is CASSADRENQYF. The CDR3 DNA sequence: TGTGCCAGCAGTGCGGACAGGGAGAATCAGTACTTC. The chain employs TRBV28 and TRBJ2-7; 8 nucleotides match TRBD1. Germline-derived CDR1 and CDR2 are MDHEN and SYDVKM. The CDR3 spans 12 residues. With 5 bases clipped from V and 10 bases from J, the junction kept 7 bases outside the gene matches.

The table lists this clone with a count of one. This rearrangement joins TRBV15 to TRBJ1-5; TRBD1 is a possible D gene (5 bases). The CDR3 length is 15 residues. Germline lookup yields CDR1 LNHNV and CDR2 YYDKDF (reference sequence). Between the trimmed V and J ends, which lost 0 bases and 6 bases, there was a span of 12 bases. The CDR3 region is CATSREGGVCQPQHF. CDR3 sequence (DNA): TGTGCCACCAGCAGAGAGGGAGGGGTATGTCAGCCCCAGCATTTT.

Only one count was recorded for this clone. The CDR3 nucleotides are TGTGCCTGGGGACCCTCAGGGGCTACAGAAGCTTTCTTT. Its translation: CAWGPSGATEAFF. The V gene is TRBV30, the J gene TRBJ1-1; D might be TRBD1 (6 bases). CDR3 length equals 13 residues. Trimming pared 5 bases from V and 8 bases from J, leaving 18 bases between. Germline assignment: CDR1 GTSNPN and CDR2 SVGIG (reference sequence).

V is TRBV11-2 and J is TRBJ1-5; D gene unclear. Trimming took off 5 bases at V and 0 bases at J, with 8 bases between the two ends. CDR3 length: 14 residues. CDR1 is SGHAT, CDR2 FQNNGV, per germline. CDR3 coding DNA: TGTGCCAGCAGCCGTCACGGTAGCAATCAGCCCCAGCATTTT. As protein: CASSRHGSNQPQHF.

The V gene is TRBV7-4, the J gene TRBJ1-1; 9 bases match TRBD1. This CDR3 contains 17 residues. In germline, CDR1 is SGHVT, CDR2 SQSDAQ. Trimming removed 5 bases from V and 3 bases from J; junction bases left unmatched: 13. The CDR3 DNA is TGTGCCAGCAGCCCCCCCCTTCCGGGACAGGGAGACACTGAAGCTTTCTTT. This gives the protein CASSPPLPGQGDTEAFF.

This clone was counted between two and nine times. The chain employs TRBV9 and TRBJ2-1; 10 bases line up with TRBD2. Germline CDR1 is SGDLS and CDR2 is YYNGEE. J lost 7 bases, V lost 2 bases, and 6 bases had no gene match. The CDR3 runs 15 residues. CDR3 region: CASSVGLAGDNEQFF. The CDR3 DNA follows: TGTGCCAGCAGCGTTGGGCTAGCGGGAGATAATGAGCAGTTCTTC. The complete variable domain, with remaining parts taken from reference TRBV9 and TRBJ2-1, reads DSGVTQTPKHLITATGQRVTLRCSPRSGDLSVYWYQQSLDQGLQFLIQYYNGEERAKGNILERFSAQQFPDLHSELNLSSLELGDSALYFCASSVGLAGDNEQFFGPGTRLTVL.

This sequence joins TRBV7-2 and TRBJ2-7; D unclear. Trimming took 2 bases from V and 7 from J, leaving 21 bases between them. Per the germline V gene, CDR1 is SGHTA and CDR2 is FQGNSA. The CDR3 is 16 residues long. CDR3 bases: TGTGCCAGCAGCTTAAATCACACCTCCGGCGTGCGGGAGCAGTACTTC. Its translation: CASSLNHTSGVREQYF.

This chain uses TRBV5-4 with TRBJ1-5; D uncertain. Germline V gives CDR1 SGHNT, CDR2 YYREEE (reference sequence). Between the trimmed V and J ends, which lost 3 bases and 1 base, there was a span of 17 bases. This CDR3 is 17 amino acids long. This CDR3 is CASSSYRPGLSNQPQHF. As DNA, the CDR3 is TGTGCCAGCAGCTCCTACCGGCCGGGGTTGAGCAATCAGCCCCAGCATTTT.

The DNA for the CDR3 is TGTGCCAGCAGTCCGCGGGTGACTAGCGGGAGGGCGACCTCCTACAATGAGCAGTTCTTC. Translation gives CASSPRVTSGRATSYNEQFF. The chain joins TRBV27 to TRBJ2-1; 14 positions agree with TRBD2. With V trimmed by 5 bases and J by 0 bases, 12 bases remained unmatched. In germline, CDR1 is MNHEY, CDR2 SMNVEV (reference sequence). The CDR3 runs to 20 residues.

CDR3 protein: CASSWGGTGVNEQYF. CDR3 coding DNA: TGTGCCAGCAGCTGGGGCGGGACAGGGGTTAACGAGCAGTACTTC. The chain has TRBV5-6 and TRBJ2-7, with 10 bases identical to TRBD1. The CDR3 covers 15 residues. With 3 bases clipped from V and 5 bases from J, the junction kept 8 bases outside the gene matches. In germline, CDR1 is SGHDT, CDR2 YYEEEE.

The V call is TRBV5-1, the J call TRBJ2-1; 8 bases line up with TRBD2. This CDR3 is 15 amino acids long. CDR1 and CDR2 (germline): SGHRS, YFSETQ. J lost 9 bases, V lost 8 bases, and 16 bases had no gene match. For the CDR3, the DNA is TGCGCCAGTTCGGGGACTAGAGGTTCTAGGGTTGAGCAGTTCTTC. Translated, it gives CASSGTRGSRVEQFF.

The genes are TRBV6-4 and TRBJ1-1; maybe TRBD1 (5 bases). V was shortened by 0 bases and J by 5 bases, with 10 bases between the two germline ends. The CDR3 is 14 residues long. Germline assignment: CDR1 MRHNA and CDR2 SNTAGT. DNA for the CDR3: TGTGCCAGCAGTGACTCGGCAGGGAGGACTGAAGCTTTCTTT. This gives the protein CASSDSAGRTEAFF.

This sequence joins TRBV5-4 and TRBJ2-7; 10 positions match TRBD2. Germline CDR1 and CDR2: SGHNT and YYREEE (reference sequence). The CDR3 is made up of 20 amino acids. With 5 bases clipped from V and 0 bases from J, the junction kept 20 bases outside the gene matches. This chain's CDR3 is CASRPSPGLASGGSSYEQYF. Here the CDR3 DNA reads TGTGCCAGCAGACCCTCCCCGGGACTAGCGTCGGGGGGCAGCTCCTACGAGCAGTACTTC.

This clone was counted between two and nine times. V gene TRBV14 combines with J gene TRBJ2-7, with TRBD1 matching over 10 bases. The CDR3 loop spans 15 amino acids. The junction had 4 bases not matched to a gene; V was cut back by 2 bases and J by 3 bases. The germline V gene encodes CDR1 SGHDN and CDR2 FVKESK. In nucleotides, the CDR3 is TGTGCCAGCAGCCAATCAGGGACAGGGGTCTACGAGCAGTACTTC. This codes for CASSQSGTGVYEQYF.

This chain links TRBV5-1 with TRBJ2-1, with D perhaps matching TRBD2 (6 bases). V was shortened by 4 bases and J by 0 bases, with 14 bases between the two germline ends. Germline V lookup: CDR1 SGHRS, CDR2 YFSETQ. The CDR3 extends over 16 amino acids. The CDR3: CASSRDLLSSYNEQFF. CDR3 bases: TGCGCCAGCAGCCGGGACTTACTGAGCTCCTACAATGAGCAGTTCTTC.

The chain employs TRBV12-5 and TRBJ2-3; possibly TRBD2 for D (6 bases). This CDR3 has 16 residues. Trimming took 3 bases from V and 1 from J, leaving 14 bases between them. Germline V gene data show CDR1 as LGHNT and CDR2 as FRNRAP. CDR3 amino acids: CASGFFLSGRTDTQYF. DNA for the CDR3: TGTGCTAGTGGTTTCTTCCTGAGCGGGCGCACAGATACGCAGTATTTT.

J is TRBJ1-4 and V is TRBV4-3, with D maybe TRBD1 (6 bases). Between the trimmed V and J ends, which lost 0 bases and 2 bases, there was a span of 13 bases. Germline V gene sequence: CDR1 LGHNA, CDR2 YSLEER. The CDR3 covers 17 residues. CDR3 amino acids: CASSQDSGGLTNEKLFF. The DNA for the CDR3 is TGCGCCAGCAGCCAAGATTCGGGGGGCCTCACTAATGAAAAACTGTTTTTT.

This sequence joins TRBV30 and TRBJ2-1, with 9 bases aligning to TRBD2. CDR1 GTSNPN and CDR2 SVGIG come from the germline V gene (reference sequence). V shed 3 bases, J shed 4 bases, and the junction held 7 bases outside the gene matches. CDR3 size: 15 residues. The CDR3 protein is CAWRGSSGVYNEQFF. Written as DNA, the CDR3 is TGTGCCTGGAGAGGATCTAGCGGGGTTTACAATGAGCAGTTCTTC.

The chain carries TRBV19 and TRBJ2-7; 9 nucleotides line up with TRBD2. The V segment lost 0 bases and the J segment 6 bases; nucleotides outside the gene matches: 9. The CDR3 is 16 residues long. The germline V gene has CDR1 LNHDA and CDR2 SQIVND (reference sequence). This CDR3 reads CASSIEGLAELSEQYF. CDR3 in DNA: TGTGCCAGTAGTATAGAGGGACTAGCAGAACTCAGCGAGCAGTACTTC. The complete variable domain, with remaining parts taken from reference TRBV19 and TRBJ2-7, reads DGGITQSPKYLFRKEGQNVTLSCEQNLNHDAMYWYRQDPGQGLRLIYYSQIVNDFQKGDIAEGYSVSREKKESFPLTVTSAQKNPTAFYLCASSIEGLAELSEQYFGPGTRLTVT.